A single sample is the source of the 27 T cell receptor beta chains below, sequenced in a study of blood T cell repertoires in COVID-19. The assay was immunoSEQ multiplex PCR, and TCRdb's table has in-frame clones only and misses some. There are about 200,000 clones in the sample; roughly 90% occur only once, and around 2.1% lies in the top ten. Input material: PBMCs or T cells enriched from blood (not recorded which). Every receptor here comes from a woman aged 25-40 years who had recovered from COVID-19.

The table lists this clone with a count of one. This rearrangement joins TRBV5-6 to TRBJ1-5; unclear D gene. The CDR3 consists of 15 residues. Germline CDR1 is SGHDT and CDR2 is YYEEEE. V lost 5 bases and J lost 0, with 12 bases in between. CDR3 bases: TGTGCCAGCAGTTTGACTGGTTATAGCAATCAGCCCCAGCATTTT. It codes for CASSLTGYSNQPQHF.

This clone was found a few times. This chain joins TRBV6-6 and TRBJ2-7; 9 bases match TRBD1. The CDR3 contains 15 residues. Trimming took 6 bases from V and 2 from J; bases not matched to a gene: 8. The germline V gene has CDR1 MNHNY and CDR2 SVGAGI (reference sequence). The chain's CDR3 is CASSQGQGWTYEQYF. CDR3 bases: TGTGCCAGCAGCCAAGGACAGGGGTGGACCTACGAGCAGTACTTC.

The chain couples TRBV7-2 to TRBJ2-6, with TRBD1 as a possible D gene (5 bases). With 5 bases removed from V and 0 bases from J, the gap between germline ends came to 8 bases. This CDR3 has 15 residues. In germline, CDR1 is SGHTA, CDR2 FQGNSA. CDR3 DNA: TGTGCCAGCAGCCTGACAGCCTCTGGGGCCAACGTCCTGACTTTC. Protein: CASSLTASGANVLTF.

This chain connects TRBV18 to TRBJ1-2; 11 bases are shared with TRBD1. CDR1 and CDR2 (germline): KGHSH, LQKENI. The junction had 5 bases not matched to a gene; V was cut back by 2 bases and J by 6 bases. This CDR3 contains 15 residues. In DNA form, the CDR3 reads TGTGCCAGCTCACCATCCGGACAGGGGGCAGATGGCTACACCTTC. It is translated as CASSPSGQGADGYTF.

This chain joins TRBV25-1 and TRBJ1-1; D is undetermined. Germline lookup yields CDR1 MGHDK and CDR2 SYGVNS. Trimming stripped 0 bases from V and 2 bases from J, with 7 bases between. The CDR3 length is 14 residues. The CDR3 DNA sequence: TGTGCCAGCAGTGAATACAGTATAAACACTGAAGCTTTCTTT. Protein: CASSEYSINTEAFF.

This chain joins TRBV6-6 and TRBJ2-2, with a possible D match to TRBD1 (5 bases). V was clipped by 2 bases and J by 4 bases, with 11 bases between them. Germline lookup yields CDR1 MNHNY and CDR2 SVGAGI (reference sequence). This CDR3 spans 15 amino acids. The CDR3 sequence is CASSYITGSTGELFF. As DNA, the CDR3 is TGTGCCAGCAGTTACATTACAGGCAGCACCGGGGAGCTGTTTTTT.

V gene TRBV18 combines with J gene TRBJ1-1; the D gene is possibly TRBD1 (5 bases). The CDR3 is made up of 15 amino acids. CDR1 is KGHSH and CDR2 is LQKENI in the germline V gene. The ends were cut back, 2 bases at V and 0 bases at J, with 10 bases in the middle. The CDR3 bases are TGTGCCAGCTCACCATTTGACAGCCTGAACACTGAAGCTTTCTTT. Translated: CASSPFDSLNTEAFF.

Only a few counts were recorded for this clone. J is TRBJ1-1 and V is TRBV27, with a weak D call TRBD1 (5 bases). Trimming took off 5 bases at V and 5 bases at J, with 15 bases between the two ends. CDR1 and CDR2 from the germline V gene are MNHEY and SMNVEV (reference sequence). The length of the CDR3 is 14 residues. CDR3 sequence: CASSPRGVGTEAFF. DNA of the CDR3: TGTGCCAGCAGTCCCCGGGGGGTGGGGACTGAAGCTTTCTTT.

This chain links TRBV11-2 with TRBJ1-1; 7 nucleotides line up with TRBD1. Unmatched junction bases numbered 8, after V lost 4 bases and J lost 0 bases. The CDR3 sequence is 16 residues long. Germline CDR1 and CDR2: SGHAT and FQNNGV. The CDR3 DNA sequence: TGTGCCAGCAGCTATTCCGGGACAGTCCTGAACACTGAAGCTTTCTTT. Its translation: CASSYSGTVLNTEAFF.

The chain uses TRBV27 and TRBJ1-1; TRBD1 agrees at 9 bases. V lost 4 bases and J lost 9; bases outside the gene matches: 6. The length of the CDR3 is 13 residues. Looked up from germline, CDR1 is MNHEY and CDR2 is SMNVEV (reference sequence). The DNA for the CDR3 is TGTGCCAGCAGTTCAGGGACAGGGTGGAAAGCTTTCTTT. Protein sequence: CASSSGTGWKAFF.

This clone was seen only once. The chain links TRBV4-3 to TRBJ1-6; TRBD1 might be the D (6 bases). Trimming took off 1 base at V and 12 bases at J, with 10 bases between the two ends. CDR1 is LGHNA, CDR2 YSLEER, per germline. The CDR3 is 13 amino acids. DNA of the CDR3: TGCGCCAGCAGCCAAGGACAGGCGAGACCCCTCCACTTT. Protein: CASSQGQARPLHF.

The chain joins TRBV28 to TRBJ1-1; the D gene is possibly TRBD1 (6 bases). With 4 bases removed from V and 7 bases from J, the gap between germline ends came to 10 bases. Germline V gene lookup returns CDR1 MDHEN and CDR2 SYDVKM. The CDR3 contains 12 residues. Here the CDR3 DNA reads TGTGCCAGCAGTTCCCCGGACAGTGAAGCTTTCTTT. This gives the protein CASSSPDSEAFF.

CDR3 bases: TGTGCCACCAGCAGATCGACAGGGAAAGGGCCCTACAATGAGCAGTTCTTC. It is translated as CATSRSTGKGPYNEQFF. The chain employs TRBV15 and TRBJ2-1; 7 bases align to TRBD1. V lost 2 bases to trimming and J lost 2 bases; unmatched junction nucleotides: 9. The CDR3 runs to 17 residues. CDR1 and CDR2 (germline): LNHNV, YYDKDF (reference sequence).

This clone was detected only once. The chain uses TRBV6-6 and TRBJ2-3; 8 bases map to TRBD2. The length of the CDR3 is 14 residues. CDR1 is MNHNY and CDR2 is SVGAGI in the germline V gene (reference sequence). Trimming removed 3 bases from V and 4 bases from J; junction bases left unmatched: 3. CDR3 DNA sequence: TGTGCCAGCAGTTATCCGGGAGGGGCAGATACGCAGTATTTT. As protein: CASSYPGGADTQYF.

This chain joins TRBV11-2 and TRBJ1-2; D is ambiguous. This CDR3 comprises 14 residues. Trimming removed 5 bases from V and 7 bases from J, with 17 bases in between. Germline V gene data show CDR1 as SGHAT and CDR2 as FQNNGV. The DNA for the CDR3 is TGTGCCAGCAGCGGCGCCGGGGTTGGGAGTGGCTACACCTTC. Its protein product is CASSGAGVGSGYTF.

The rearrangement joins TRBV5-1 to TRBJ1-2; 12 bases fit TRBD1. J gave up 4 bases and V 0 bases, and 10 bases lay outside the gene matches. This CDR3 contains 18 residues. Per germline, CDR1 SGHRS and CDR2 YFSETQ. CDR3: CASSLAGTGGRRTYGYTF. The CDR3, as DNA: TGCGCCAGCAGCTTGGCCGGGACAGGGGGCCGACGGACCTATGGCTACACCTTC.

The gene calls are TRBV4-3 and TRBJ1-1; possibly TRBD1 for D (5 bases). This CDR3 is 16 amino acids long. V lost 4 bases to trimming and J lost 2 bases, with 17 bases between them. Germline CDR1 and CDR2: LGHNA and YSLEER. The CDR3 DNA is TGCGCCAGCAGCCGAACGACCGGGAGGACAAACACTGAAGCTTTCTTT. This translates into CASSRTTGRTNTEAFF.

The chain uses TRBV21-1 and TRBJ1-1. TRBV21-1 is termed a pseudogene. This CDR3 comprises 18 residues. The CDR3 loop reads CASSARSSALNMNTEAFF. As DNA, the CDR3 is TGTGCCAGCAGCGCCCGGAGTAGTGCTCTGAATATGAACACTGAAGCTTTCTTT.

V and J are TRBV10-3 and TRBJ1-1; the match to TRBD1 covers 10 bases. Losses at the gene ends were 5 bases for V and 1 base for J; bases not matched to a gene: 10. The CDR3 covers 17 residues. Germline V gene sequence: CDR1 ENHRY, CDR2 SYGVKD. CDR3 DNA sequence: TGTGCCATCAGTCCGGGACAGGGGCCGCACGCGAACACTGAAGCTTTCTTT. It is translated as CAISPGQGPHANTEAFF.

CDR3 in DNA: TGTGCCACCAGCGGAAACGCCCCCGCAGACCGACTGCGGGGCTACACCTTC. This gives the protein CATSGNAPADRLRGYTF. V and J are TRBV24-1 and TRBJ1-2; D not resolved. Trimming took off 7 bases at V and 8 bases at J, with 28 bases between the two ends. The CDR3 has 17 residues. Germline lookup yields CDR1 KGHDR and CDR2 SFDVKD.

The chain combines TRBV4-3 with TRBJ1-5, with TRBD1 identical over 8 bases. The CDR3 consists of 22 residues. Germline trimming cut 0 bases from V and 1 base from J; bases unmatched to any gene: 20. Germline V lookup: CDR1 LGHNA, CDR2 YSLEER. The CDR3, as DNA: TGCGCCAGCAGCCAAGAGAAGGTTATGGTGGCAGGGGGCGAAGAGAGCAATCAGCCCCAGCATTTT. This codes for CASSQEKVMVAGGEESNQPQHF.

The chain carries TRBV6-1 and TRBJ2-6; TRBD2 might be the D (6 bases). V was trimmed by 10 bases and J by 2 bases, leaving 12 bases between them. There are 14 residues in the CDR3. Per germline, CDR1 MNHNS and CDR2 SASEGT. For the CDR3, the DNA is TGTGCCAACTCCGGGGGAACTGGGGCCAACGTCCTGACTTTC. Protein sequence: CANSGGTGANVLTF.

The DNA of the CDR3 is TGTGCCAGCAGCTTAGAGATCGCGGGCTATGGCTACACCTTC. Translating gives CASSLEIAGYGYTF. V and J are TRBV11-2 and TRBJ1-2; D remains ambiguous. The germline CDR1 and CDR2 sequences are SGHAT and FQNNGV. V lost 0 bases to trimming and J lost 4 bases, with 9 bases between them. The CDR3 has 14 residues.

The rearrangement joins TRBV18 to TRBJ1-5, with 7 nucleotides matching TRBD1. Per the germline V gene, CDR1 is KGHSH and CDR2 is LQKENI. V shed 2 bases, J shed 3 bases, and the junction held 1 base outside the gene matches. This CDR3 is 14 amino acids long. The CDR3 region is CASSPDRVNQPQHF. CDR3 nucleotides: TGTGCCAGCTCACCAGACAGGGTCAATCAGCCCCAGCATTTT.

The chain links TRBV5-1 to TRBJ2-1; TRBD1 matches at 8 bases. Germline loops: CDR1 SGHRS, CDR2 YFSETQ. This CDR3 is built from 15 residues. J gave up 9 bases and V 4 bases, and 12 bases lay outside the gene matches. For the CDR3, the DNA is TGCGCCAGCAGCACTGGTCCCGGGACAGGTGCTGAGCAGTTCTTC. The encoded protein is CASSTGPGTGAEQFF.

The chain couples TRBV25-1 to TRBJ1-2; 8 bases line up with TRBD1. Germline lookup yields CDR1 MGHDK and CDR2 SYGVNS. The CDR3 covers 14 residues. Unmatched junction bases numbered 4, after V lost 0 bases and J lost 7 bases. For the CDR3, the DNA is TGTGCCAGCAGTGAATACGGACAGGGCGGTGGCTACACCTTC. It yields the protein CASSEYGQGGGYTF.

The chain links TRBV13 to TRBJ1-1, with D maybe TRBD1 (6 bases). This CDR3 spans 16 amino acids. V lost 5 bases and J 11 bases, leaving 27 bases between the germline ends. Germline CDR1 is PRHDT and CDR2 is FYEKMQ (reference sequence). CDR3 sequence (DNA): TGTGCCAGCAGCCCCTCTATTCGGGGACATCTCTCTAGGGCTTTCTTT. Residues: CASSPSIRGHLSRAFF.